Following are 28 T cell receptor beta chains from one sample sequenced in a study of blood T cell repertoires in COVID-19. Here immunoSEQ multiplex PCR was the method, and the copy in TCRdb shows in-frame clones only, minus some. The profile shows about 60,000 clones, 75% to 95% of them singletons. Sequenced material: peripheral blood. These receptor sequences come from a human donor with active COVID-19. The donor label of this sample is uncertain.

This clone was recorded only once. This rearrangement joins TRBV5-1 to TRBJ2-3; 9 positions agree with TRBD1. CDR1 is SGHRS and CDR2 is YFSETQ in the germline V gene. The CDR3 runs to 14 residues. V lost 5 bases and J lost 3; bases outside the gene matches: 4. The CDR3 DNA reads TGCGCCAGCAGGACCGGGACAGGGACAGATACGCAGTATTTT. This sequence encodes CASRTGTGTDTQYF.

The rearrangement joins TRBV18 to TRBJ2-5; D is perhaps TRBD1 (6 bases). The CDR3 is 14 residues long. Germline CDR1 reads KGHSH; CDR2 reads LQKENI. V gave up 6 bases and J gave up 5 bases, with 16 bases separating them. In DNA form, the CDR3 reads TGTGCCAGCTCCCCTGGACAGCCTCGCGAGACCCAGTACTTC. Translation: CASSPGQPRETQYF.

The chain recombines TRBV14 with TRBJ1-2; D may be TRBD1 (6 bases). This CDR3 has 12 amino acids. The V gene's germline CDR1 is SGHDN and CDR2 FVKESK. Trimming pared 1 base from V and 8 bases from J, leaving 8 bases between. The CDR3 DNA reads TGTGCCAGCAGCCAAGCAGGGGAAGGCTACACCTTC. Amino acid sequence: CASSQAGEGYTF.

This chain uses TRBV7-2 with TRBJ2-1, with 8 bases lining up with TRBD2. The CDR3 spans 15 residues. The J segment lost 15 bases and the V segment lost 1 base, leaving 14 bases of the junction unmatched. Germline V gene lookup returns CDR1 SGHTA and CDR2 FQGNSA. CDR3 DNA sequence: TGTGCCAGCAGCTTAGGGGCGGGAGGCCCCTTCCGGGGGTTCTTC. Translating it yields CASSLGAGGPFRGFF.

V usage is TRBV7-6 and J usage is TRBJ1-2; 7 bases match TRBD1. The germline CDR1 and CDR2 sequences are SGHVS and FNYEAQ. The CDR3 is 18 amino acids. V shed 5 bases and J 3 bases; nucleotides not matched to a gene: 18. CDR3 bases: TGTGCCAGCAGCCCACTAAATGACCTCGGGACAGCAGACTATGGCTACACCTTC. It encodes CASSPLNDLGTADYGYTF.

The J gene is TRBJ2-7, the V gene TRBV28; 16 bases fit TRBD2. Per the germline V gene, CDR1 is MDHEN and CDR2 is SYDVKM. This CDR3 spans 15 amino acids. Trimming took 8 bases from V and 3 from J; bases not matched to a gene: 4. The CDR3 DNA reads as TGTGCCAGCCTGGGACTAGCGGGAGGGCTCTACGAGCAGTACTTC. Encoded protein: CASLGLAGGLYEQYF.

In DNA form, the CDR3 reads TGTGCCAGCAGCTTGGTGGGCCCTGAGCAGTTCTTC. This translates into CASSLVGPEQFF. This chain joins TRBV5-6 and TRBJ2-1; D is ambiguous. Germline-derived CDR1 and CDR2 are SGHDT and YYEEEE. The CDR3 spans 12 residues. V lost 0 bases to trimming and J lost 9 bases, with 7 bases between them.

The genes are TRBV6-6 and TRBJ2-7; D may be TRBD1 (5 bases). This CDR3 has 13 amino acids. Deletions cut 6 bases from V and 4 bases from J, with 13 bases between. From germline, CDR1 is MNHNY and CDR2 SVGAGI (reference sequence). The CDR3 spells CASSRQGMYEQYF. The CDR3 DNA is TGTGCCAGCAGCCGGCAGGGCATGTACGAGCAGTACTTC.

This chain uses TRBV2 with TRBJ1-4, with D perhaps TRBD1 (5 bases). Germline lookup yields CDR1 SNHLY and CDR2 FYNNEI. V gave up 7 bases and J gave up 10 bases, with 16 bases separating them. The CDR3 is 13 residues long. The CDR3 coding sequence is TGTGCCAGCACTGGGGGGGGTTACGGAAAACTGTTTTTT. This gives the protein CASTGGGYGKLFF.

In its sample, this clone was seen a few times. This chain links TRBV29-1 with TRBJ1-1, with D perhaps matching TRBD1 (5 bases). This CDR3 is built from 13 residues. Germline V gene data show CDR1 as SQVTM and CDR2 as ANQGSEA. With 8 bases removed from V and 3 bases from J, the gap between germline ends came to 16 bases. The CDR3 sequence is CSHSGWGDTEAFF. CDR3 coding DNA: TGCAGCCACTCCGGCTGGGGGGACACTGAAGCTTTCTTT.

The V call is TRBV5-1, the J call TRBJ2-1; D perhaps matches TRBD2 (6 bases). CDR1 is SGHRS and CDR2 is YFSETQ in the germline V gene. V lost 2 bases and J lost 6, with 30 bases in between. The CDR3 has 20 amino acids. The CDR3 loop reads CASSFGGGPGFQSQGNEQFF. The CDR3 nucleotides are TGCGCCAGCAGCTTTGGGGGAGGCCCGGGTTTTCAGAGTCAGGGCAATGAGCAGTTCTTC.

Only a few counts were recorded for this clone. The chain has TRBV5-5 and TRBJ1-1; no clear D. Trimming took 4 bases from V and 1 from J, leaving 11 bases between them. CDR1 is SGHKS, CDR2 YYEKEE, per germline (reference sequence). The CDR3 covers 14 residues. For the CDR3, the DNA is TGTGCCAGCAGCCTTGACATATGGAACACTGAAGCTTTCTTT. Residues: CASSLDIWNTEAFF.

A single count supports this clone. V usage is TRBV9 and J usage is TRBJ1-1, with TRBD1 as a possible D gene (6 bases). Trimming shortened V by 4 bases and J by 7 bases, and 17 bases separated the two germline ends. This CDR3 has 14 residues. The germline V gene encodes CDR1 SGDLS and CDR2 YYNGEE. The CDR3 spells CASSPSGTRREAFF. In DNA form, the CDR3 reads TGTGCCAGCAGCCCTAGCGGGACACGGCGTGAAGCTTTCTTT.

In nucleotides, the CDR3 is TGCAGTGCTAGAGCTGGCAGTGGCTACACCTTC. Protein: CSARAGSGYTF. This sequence joins TRBV20-1 and TRBJ1-2; no reliable D call. Germline values: CDR1 DFQATT, CDR2 SNEGSKA (reference sequence). V was shortened by 1 base and J by 7 bases, with 7 bases between the two germline ends. CDR3 length: 11 amino acids.

In its sample, this clone was seen once. This chain connects TRBV18 to TRBJ2-1; D is possibly TRBD2 (5 bases). CDR3 size: 11 residues. Germline V CDR1 and CDR2: KGHSH, LQKENI. With 2 bases removed from V and 10 bases from J, the gap between germline ends came to 6 bases. The CDR3 DNA reads as TGTGCCAGCTCACCAAGGGAGGAGCAGTTCTTC. This gives the protein CASSPREEQFF. The variable domain in full, with the rest retrieved from reference TRBV18 and TRBJ2-1, is NAGVMQNPRHLVRRRGQEARLRCSPMKGHSHVYWYRQLPEEGLKFMVYLQKENIIDESGMPKERFSAEFPKEGPSILRIQQVVRGDSAAYFCASSPREEQFFGPGTRLTVL.

The genes are TRBV6-1 and TRBJ1-2, with TRBD1 matching over 10 bases. The CDR3 is made up of 15 amino acids. The germline gives CDR1 MNHNS, CDR2 SASEGT. The junction had 6 bases not matched to a gene; V was cut back by 1 base and J by 7 bases. DNA of the CDR3: TGTGCCAGCAGTGAAGGGGGACAGGGGAATTTTGGCTACACCTTC. Protein: CASSEGGQGNFGYTF.

This chain uses TRBV18 with TRBJ1-6, with D possibly matching TRBD1 (6 bases). CDR3 length equals 14 residues. V was cut by 3 bases and J by 6 bases, with 9 bases left in between. Germline V gene sequence: CDR1 KGHSH, CDR2 LQKENI. The CDR3 spells CASSPAGVNSPLHF. CDR3 sequence (DNA): TGTGCCAGCTCACCGGCAGGGGTTAATTCACCCCTCCACTTT. Drawing the rest from reference TRBV18 and TRBJ1-6, the complete variable domain is NAGVMQNPRHLVRRRGQEARLRCSPMKGHSHVYWYRQLPEEGLKFMVYLQKENIIDESGMPKERFSAEFPKEGPSILRIQQVVRGDSAAYFCASSPAGVNSPLHFGNGTRLTVT.

This chain joins TRBV5-1 and TRBJ2-7, with D maybe TRBD1 (5 bases). V shed 0 bases and J shed 7 bases, with 11 bases lying between them. The CDR3 has 13 amino acids. CDR1 and CDR2 from the germline V gene are SGHRS and YFSETQ. The CDR3 bases are TGCGCCAGCAGCTTGGGTTCAGGGCGGGAGCAGTACGTC. Residues: CASSLGSGREQYV.

This chain links TRBV7-6 with TRBJ2-5, with 10 bases that match TRBD1. CDR3 size: 14 residues. The V gene's germline CDR1 is SGHVS and CDR2 FNYEAQ. V lost 4 bases, J lost 5 bases, and 4 bases stayed unmatched. CDR3 sequence reads: CASSSGQGWETQYF. CDR3 nucleotide sequence: TGTGCCAGCAGCTCGGGACAGGGGTGGGAGACCCAGTACTTC.

The chain links TRBV13 to TRBJ2-3; TRBD1 matches at 7 bases. CDR1 is PRHDT, CDR2 FYEKMQ, per germline (reference sequence). The CDR3 consists of 16 residues. With V trimmed by 1 base and J by 2 bases, 6 bases remained unmatched. The CDR3 sequence is CASSLAGTATTDTQYF. The CDR3 nucleotides are TGTGCCAGCAGCTTAGCGGGGACAGCCACCACAGATACGCAGTATTTT.

The rearrangement joins TRBV20-1 to TRBJ2-7; TRBD1 matches at 9 bases. The CDR3 is made up of 11 amino acids. With V trimmed by 5 bases and J by 7 bases, 3 bases remained unmatched. Looked up from germline, CDR1 is DFQATT and CDR2 is SNEGSKA (reference sequence). The chain's CDR3 is CSARTGVEQYF. CDR3 sequence (DNA): TGCAGTGCTCGGACAGGGGTAGAGCAGTACTTC.

The chain combines TRBV28 with TRBJ2-1; 11 bases match TRBD2. Germline V CDR1 and CDR2: MDHEN, SYDVKM. The CDR3 has 14 amino acids. V shed 6 bases, J shed 4 bases, and the junction held 2 bases outside the gene matches. The CDR3 reads CASSRLAGYNEQFF. In nucleotides, the CDR3 is TGTGCCAGCAGCCGACTAGCGGGGTACAATGAGCAGTTCTTC.

The CDR3 here is CASSLATGGVGYTF. CDR3 sequence (DNA): TGTGCCAGCAGCTTAGCTACAGGGGGTGTTGGCTACACCTTC. The chain recombines TRBV11-2 with TRBJ1-2; 8 bases line up with TRBD1. V dropped 1 base and J dropped 7; count of bases not matched to a gene: 5. Looked up from germline, CDR1 is SGHAT and CDR2 is FQNNGV. The CDR3 is made up of 14 amino acids.

V and J are TRBV6-5 and TRBJ1-2; TRBD1 matches 7 bases. J was trimmed by 8 bases and V by 7 bases; bases with no gene match: 16. CDR1 and CDR2 (germline): MNHEY, SVGAGI. The CDR3 consists of 15 residues. CDR3 protein: CASTLNSGAGGGYTF. The CDR3 DNA reads as TGTGCCAGCACTCTCAATTCCGGGGCAGGGGGAGGCTACACCTTC.

V and J are TRBV9 and TRBJ2-7; the match to TRBD1 covers 7 bases. V gave up 0 bases and J gave up 2 bases; unmatched junction bases: 8. There are 16 residues in the CDR3. From germline, CDR1 is SGDLS and CDR2 YYNGEE. The CDR3 spells CASSVVAGGVPYEQYF. The DNA of the CDR3 is TGTGCCAGCAGCGTAGTGGCAGGGGGTGTACCCTACGAGCAGTACTTC.

Here the CDR3 DNA reads TGTGCCAGCAGCGGCGGGCCAATCATGAACACTGAAGCTTTCTTT. This translates into CASSGGPIMNTEAFF. The chain combines TRBV9 with TRBJ1-1; the D is unclear. V gave up 3 bases and J gave up 0 bases, with 12 bases separating them. CDR3 length: 15 residues. Germline loops: CDR1 SGDLS, CDR2 YYNGEE.

The chain has TRBV19 and TRBJ2-6; 8 nucleotides agree with TRBD1. Germline-derived CDR1 and CDR2 are LNHDA and SQIVND (reference sequence). V was pared by 3 bases and J by 3 bases, with 10 bases of the junction left unmatched. The CDR3 is made up of 18 amino acids. This chain's CDR3 is CASSIRGQVGNGANVLTF. CDR3 bases: TGTGCCAGTAGTATCAGGGGACAGGTGGGGAATGGGGCCAACGTCCTGACTTTC.

This clone appeared a single time. This chain uses TRBV5-1 with TRBJ1-1; no definite D call. CDR3 length: 14 residues. Trimming took off 3 bases at V and 0 bases at J, with 9 bases between the two ends. Germline CDR1 SGHRS, CDR2 YFSETQ. CDR3: CASSYGGLNTEAFF. In DNA form, the CDR3 reads TGCGCCAGCAGCTATGGAGGCTTGAACACTGAAGCTTTCTTT.